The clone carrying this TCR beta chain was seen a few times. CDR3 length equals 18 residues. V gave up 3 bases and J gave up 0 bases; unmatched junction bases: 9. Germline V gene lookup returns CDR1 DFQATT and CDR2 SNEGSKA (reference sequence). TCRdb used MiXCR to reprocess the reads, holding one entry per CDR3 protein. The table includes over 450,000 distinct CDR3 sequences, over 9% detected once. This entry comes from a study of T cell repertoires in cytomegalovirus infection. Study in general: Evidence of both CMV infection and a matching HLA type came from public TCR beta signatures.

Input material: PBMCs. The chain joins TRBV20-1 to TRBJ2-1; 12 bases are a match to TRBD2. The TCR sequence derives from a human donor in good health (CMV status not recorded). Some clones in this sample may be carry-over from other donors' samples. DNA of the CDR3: TGCAGTGCTAGGATAGGACTAGCGGGGACCCGCTCCTACAATGAGCAGTTCTTC. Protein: CSARIGLAGTRSYNEQFF.